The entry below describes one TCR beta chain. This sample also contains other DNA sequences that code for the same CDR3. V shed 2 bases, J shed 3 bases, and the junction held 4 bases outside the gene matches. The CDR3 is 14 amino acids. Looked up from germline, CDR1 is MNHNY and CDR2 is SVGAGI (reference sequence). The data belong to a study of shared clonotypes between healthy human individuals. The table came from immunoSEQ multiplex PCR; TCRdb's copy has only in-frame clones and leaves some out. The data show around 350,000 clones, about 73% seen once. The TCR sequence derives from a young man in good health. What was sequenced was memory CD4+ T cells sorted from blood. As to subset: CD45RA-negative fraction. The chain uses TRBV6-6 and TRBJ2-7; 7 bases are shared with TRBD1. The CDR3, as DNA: TGTGCCAGCAGTTACGGGGGACAGAGCTACGAGCAGTACTTC. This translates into CASSYGGQSYEQYF.